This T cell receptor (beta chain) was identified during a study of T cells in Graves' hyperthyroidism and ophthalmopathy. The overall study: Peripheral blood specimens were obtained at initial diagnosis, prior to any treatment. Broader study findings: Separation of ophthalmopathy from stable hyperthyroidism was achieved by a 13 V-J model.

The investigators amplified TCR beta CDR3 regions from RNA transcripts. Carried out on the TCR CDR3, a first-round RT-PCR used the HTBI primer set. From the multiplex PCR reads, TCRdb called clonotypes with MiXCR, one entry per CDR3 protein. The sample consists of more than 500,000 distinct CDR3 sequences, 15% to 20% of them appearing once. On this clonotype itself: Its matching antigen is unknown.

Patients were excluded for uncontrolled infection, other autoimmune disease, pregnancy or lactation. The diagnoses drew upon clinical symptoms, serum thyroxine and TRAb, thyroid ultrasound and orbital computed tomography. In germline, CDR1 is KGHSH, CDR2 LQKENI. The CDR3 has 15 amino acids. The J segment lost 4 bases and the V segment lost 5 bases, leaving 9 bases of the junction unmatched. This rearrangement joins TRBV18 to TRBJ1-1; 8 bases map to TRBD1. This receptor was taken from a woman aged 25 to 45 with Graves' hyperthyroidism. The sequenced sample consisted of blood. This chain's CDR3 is CASSSTQGAGTEAFF. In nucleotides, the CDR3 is TGTGCCAGCTCATCAACGCAGGGGGCGGGCACTGAAGCTTTCTTT.